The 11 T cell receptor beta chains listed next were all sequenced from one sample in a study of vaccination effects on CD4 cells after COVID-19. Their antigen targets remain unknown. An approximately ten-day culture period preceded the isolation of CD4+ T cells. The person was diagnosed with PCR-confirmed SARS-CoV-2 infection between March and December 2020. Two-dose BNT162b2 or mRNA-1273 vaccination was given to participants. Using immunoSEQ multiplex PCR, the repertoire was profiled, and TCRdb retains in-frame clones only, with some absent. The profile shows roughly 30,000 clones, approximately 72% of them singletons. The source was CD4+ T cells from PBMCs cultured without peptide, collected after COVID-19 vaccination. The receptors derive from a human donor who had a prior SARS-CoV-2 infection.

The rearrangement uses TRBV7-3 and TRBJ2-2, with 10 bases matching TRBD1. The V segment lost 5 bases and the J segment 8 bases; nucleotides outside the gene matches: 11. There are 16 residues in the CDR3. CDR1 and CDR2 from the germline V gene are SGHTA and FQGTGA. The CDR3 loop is CASSRQTGGVRGELFF. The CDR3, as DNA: TGTGCCAGCAGCCGTCAGACAGGGGGCGTTAGGGGGGAGCTGTTTTTT.

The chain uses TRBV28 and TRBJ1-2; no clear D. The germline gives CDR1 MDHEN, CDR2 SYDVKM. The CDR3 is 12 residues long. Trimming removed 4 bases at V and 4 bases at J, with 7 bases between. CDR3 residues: CASSSRSYGYTF. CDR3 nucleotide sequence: TGTGCCAGCAGTTCACGATCCTATGGCTACACCTTC.

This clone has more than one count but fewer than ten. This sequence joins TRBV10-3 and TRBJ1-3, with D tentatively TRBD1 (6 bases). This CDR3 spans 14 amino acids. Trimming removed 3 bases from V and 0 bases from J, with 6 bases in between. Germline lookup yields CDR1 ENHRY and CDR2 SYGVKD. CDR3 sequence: CAISEQGSGNTIYF. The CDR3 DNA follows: TGTGCCATCAGTGAACAGGGCTCTGGAAACACCATATATTTT.

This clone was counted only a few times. The DNA for the CDR3 is TGTGCAAAAGCGAGGGCGGGAGGTTACTTGTCCTACGAGCAGTACTTC. Protein sequence: CAKARAGGYLSYEQYF. This sequence joins TRBV5-8 and TRBJ2-7, with TRBD2 matching over 8 bases. The CDR3 length is 16 residues. The germline V gene has CDR1 SGHTS and CDR2 YDEGEE.

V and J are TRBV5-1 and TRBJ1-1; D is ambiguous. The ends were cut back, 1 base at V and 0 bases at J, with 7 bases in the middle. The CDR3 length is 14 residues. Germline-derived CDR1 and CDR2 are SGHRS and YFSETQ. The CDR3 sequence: CASSLFGMNTEAFF. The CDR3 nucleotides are TGCGCCAGCAGCTTGTTTGGCATGAACACTGAAGCTTTCTTT.

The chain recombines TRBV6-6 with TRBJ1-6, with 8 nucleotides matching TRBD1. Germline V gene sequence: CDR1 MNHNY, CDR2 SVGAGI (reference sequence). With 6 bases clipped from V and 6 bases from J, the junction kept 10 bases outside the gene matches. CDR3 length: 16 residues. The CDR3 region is CASRHYRTGLNSPLHF. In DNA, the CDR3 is TGTGCCAGCAGACACTATAGGACAGGGCTTAATTCACCCCTCCACTTT.

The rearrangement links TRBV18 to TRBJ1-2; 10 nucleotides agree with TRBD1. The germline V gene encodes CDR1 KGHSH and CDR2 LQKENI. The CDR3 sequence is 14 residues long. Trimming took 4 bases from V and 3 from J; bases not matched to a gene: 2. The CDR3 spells CASSRDRGDYGYTF. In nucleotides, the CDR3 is TGTGCCAGCTCACGGGACAGGGGAGACTATGGCTACACCTTC.

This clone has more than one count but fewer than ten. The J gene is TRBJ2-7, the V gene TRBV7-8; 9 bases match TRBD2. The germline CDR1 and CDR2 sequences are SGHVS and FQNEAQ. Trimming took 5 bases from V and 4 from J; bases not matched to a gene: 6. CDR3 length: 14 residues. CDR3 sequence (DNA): TGTGCCAGCAGCCTAAGGACTAGCGTATACGAGCAGTACTTC. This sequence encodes CASSLRTSVYEQYF.

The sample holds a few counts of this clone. The CDR3 is CASSTDEQANTEAFF. CDR3 bases: TGTGCCAGCAGTACAGACGAACAGGCAAACACTGAAGCTTTCTTT. The genes are TRBV6-5 and TRBJ1-1; tentatively, D is TRBD1 (5 bases). The CDR3 consists of 15 residues. In germline, CDR1 is MNHEY, CDR2 SVGAGI. Trimming pared 5 bases from V and 2 bases from J, leaving 15 bases between.

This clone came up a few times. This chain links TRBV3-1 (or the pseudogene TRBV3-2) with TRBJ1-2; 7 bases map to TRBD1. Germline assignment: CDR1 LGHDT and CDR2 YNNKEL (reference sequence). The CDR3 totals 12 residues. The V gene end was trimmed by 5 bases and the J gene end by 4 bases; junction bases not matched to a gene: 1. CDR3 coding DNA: TGTGCCAGCAGCGGGGACAGCTATGGCTACACCTTC. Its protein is CASSGDSYGYTF.

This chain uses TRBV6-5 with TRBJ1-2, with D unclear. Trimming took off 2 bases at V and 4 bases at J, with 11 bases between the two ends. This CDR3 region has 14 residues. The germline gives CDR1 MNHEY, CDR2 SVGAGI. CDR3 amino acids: CASSYLLFPYGYTF. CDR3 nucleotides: TGTGCCAGCAGTTACCTTCTCTTTCCCTATGGCTACACCTTC.